The following is a T cell receptor beta chain sequence with its context. The antigen remains undetermined. RNA amounts of 0.5 to 1 ug underwent reverse transcription with random hexamers. Amplification of TCR beta CDR3 was carried out by immunoSEQ multiplex PCR, which covered 54 Vbeta and 13 Jbeta segments. MiXCR was run by TCRdb on the immunoSEQ multiplex PCR reads, yielding one entry per CDR3 protein. The sample gives 150,000 to 200,000 distinct CDR3 sequences, about 95% of which show up once; 0.15% to 0.2% is in the top ten. Germline V gene lookup returns CDR1 GTSNPN and CDR2 SVGIG (reference sequence). The ends lost 4 bases at V and 5 bases at J; junction bases unmatched: 10. The CDR3 length is 14 residues. The data stem from a study of CD8 T cells in Susac syndrome. As for the study in general: When blood was drawn, patients with Susac syndrome were on intravenous immunoglobulin alone, on corticosteroids, or therapy-naive. Study results and caveats: Expansion of Susac CD8+ clones peaked in TEMRA cells and in active patients. The study acknowledged a relatively small number of individuals in its TCR sequencing and HLA analysis.

The sequenced sample was CD8+ T cells from PBMCs. The receptor comes from a human donor with Susac syndrome. The rearrangement links TRBV30 to TRBJ1-1; 7 bases match TRBD1. This CDR3 reads CAWTLGRGITEAFF. As DNA, the CDR3 is TGTGCCTGGACCTTGGGCAGGGGGATTACTGAAGCTTTCTTT.